The present T cell receptor beta chain was sequenced within a study of CD8 T cells in ankylosing spondylitis. Making the TCR beta libraries involved quantitative 5'-RACE with molecular barcodes. TCRdb re-called the 5' RACE reads through MiXCR, storing one row per CDR3 protein. The sample shows 300,000 to 400,000 distinct CDR3 sequences, roughly 11% of them seen only once. Findings of the study overall: Significantly higher representation of disease-linked clones was reported for matched ankylosing spondylitis synovial fluid. Peripheral blood held disease-linked clones only at relatively low frequency, and these were CD8+.

This clonotype turned up a few times. Its antigen is not identified. The sample was blood, either unsorted or a sorted T cell fraction (not recorded which). The receptor's source is a female donor with ankylosing spondylitis or in good health (not recorded which).

The CDR3 here is CASSPLTGGTDTQYF. In DNA form, the CDR3 reads TGCGCCAGCAGCCCCTTGACAGGGGGCACAGATACGCAGTATTTT. The chain links TRBV4-3 to TRBJ2-3, with 8 nucleotides matching TRBD1. V shed 4 bases and J 1 base; nucleotides not matched to a gene: 4. Germline lookup yields CDR1 LGHNA and CDR2 YSLEER. This CDR3 comprises 15 residues.